Following are 26 T cell receptor beta chains from one sample sequenced in a study of T-cell reconstitution after alpha-beta-depleted transplantation in children. Unique molecular identifiers were used to barcode this TCRbeta library. TCRdb passed the PCR reads through MiXCR, listing each CDR3 protein once. The sample lists approximately 490,000 distinct CDR3 sequences, 9.5% to 15% seen once, with over 5.5% in the top ten. Sequencing used PBMCs from the stem cell graft donor, obtained from the stem cell graft. The source is a human donor who donated a stem cell graft to a child with combined immunodeficiency.

The rearrangement joins TRBV6-1 to TRBJ2-7, with 10 bases lining up with TRBD1. Trimming took 6 bases from V and 1 from J; bases not matched to a gene: 6. The CDR3 has 15 residues. The germline CDR1 and CDR2 sequences are MNHNS and SASEGT. The CDR3 DNA reads TGTGCCAGCAGCCCAACGGGACAGGGGTCCTACGAGCAGTACTTC. This sequence encodes CASSPTGQGSYEQYF.

This clonotype appeared many times. This chain uses TRBV9 with TRBJ2-7; D perhaps matches TRBD1 (5 bases). Germline CDR1 and CDR2: SGDLS and YYNGEE. V dropped 7 bases and J dropped 6 bases, with 26 bases sitting between them. This CDR3 spans 16 amino acids. The CDR3 protein is CASGATDGGPSSEQYF. CDR3 DNA: TGTGCCAGCGGAGCGACAGACGGCGGCCCCTCATCCGAGCAGTACTTC.

The chain is built from TRBV20-1 and TRBJ2-1; 9 bases fit TRBD1. The ends lost 1 base at V and 0 bases at J; junction bases unmatched: 7. The CDR3 runs 17 residues. In germline, CDR1 is DFQATT, CDR2 SNEGSKA (reference sequence). The chain's CDR3 is CSARGGTGTHSYNEQFF. The CDR3 DNA follows: TGCAGTGCTAGAGGGGGGACAGGGACCCACTCCTACAATGAGCAGTTCTTC.

V usage is TRBV3-1 and J usage is TRBJ2-1; 11 bases fit TRBD2. The CDR3 spans 15 residues. Germline V gene lookup returns CDR1 LGHDT and CDR2 YNNKEL (reference sequence). J lost 8 bases, V lost 1 base, and 4 bases had no gene match. Written as DNA, the CDR3 is TGTGCCAGCAGCCAAGGAACTAGCGGGGGCGATGAGCAGTTCTTC. This encodes CASSQGTSGGDEQFF.

There are a few counts of this clonotype. The rearrangement links TRBV15 to TRBJ2-1, with D hard to call. The CDR3 spans 14 residues. Germline lookup yields CDR1 LNHNV and CDR2 YYDKDF (reference sequence). V was pared by 6 bases and J by 5 bases, with 14 bases between. CDR3 sequence: CATRRRVQDNEQFF. CDR3 sequence (DNA): TGTGCCACCAGGAGAAGGGTTCAGGACAATGAGCAGTTCTTC.

V is TRBV18 and J is TRBJ2-5; 8 nucleotides line up with TRBD2. The V and J ends lost 1 base and 4 bases, in that order; junction bases with no gene match: 5. Germline CDR1 is KGHSH and CDR2 is LQKENI. The CDR3 is 15 amino acids. CDR3 in DNA: TGTGCCAGCTCACCACTCGGCGGGGGGCCAGAGACCCAGTACTTC. It is translated as CASSPLGGGPETQYF.

The gene calls are TRBV3-1 and TRBJ2-7, with 7 bases that match TRBD1. The CDR3 extends over 15 amino acids. CDR1 LGHDT and CDR2 YNNKEL come from the germline V gene (reference sequence). The trim removed 1 base at V and 2 bases at J, leaving 5 bases unmatched. CDR3 bases: TGTGCCAGCAGCCAAGCAGGGGGAGCGGCCTACGAGCAGTACTTC. Protein sequence: CASSQAGGAAYEQYF.

V usage is TRBV2 and J usage is TRBJ1-6, with D maybe TRBD1 (5 bases). CDR1 and CDR2 from the germline V gene are SNHLY and FYNNEI. V lost 4 bases and J lost 7, with 17 bases in between. The CDR3 runs 16 residues. This CDR3 reads CASSGNTPWTNSPLHF. The CDR3 nucleotides read TGTGCCAGCAGTGGAAACACCCCTTGGACAAATTCACCCCTCCACTTT.

The sample holds a few counts of this clonotype. V usage is TRBV27 and J usage is TRBJ2-7; D perhaps matches TRBD1 (5 bases). CDR3 length: 14 amino acids. The germline V and J ends were trimmed by 3 bases and 4 bases, with 13 bases remaining between them. Germline V lookup: CDR1 MNHEY, CDR2 SMNVEV (reference sequence). The CDR3 region is CASSLGSQGYEQYF. The CDR3 nucleotides are TGTGCCAGCAGTTTGGGCAGCCAGGGTTACGAGCAGTACTTC.

The chain uses TRBV5-1 and TRBJ2-7, with D possibly being TRBD1 (6 bases). Trimming took off 3 bases at V and 2 bases at J, with 15 bases between the two ends. Germline lookup yields CDR1 SGHRS and CDR2 YFSETQ. The CDR3 loop spans 15 amino acids. CDR3 sequence reads: CASSSYDQGPYEQYF. The DNA of the CDR3 is TGCGCCAGCAGCTCCTACGATCAGGGGCCCTACGAGCAGTACTTC.

Only a few counts were recorded for this clonotype. The CDR3 nucleotides are TGTGCCAGCAGCTTAACTAGCCTGAGCTCCTACAATGAGCAGTTCTTC. Its translation is CASSLTSLSSYNEQFF. The gene calls are TRBV11-2 and TRBJ2-1, with a possible D match to TRBD2 (6 bases). CDR1 is SGHAT and CDR2 is FQNNGV in the germline V gene. The CDR3 sequence is 16 residues long. The V gene lost 2 bases and the J gene lost 0 bases, with 11 bases spanning the gap.

This clonotype was seen at least ten times. The chain recombines TRBV5-1 with TRBJ2-5, with D perhaps matching TRBD1 or TRBD2 (5 bases each). V was pared by 4 bases and J by 0 bases, with 13 bases between. Per germline, CDR1 SGHRS and CDR2 YFSETQ. The CDR3 contains 15 residues. Here the CDR3 DNA reads TGCGCCAGCAGCCCCTTCGGGGCGGACCAAGAGACCCAGTACTTC. Amino acid sequence: CASSPFGADQETQYF.

This clonotype was observed a handful of times. The rearrangement joins TRBV20-1 to TRBJ2-3; D call uncertain. The germline V gene has CDR1 DFQATT and CDR2 SNEGSKA (reference sequence). The germline V and J ends were trimmed by 3 bases and 0 bases, with 7 bases remaining between them. The CDR3 has 13 residues. DNA of the CDR3: TGCAGTGCTAGGCTCCGTAGCACAGATACGCAGTATTTT. Amino acid sequence: CSARLRSTDTQYF.

Only a few counts were recorded for this clonotype. The rearrangement uses TRBV6-2 or TRBV6-3 and TRBJ2-7; TRBD1 is a possible D gene (6 bases). Germline CDR1 and CDR2: MNHEY and SVGEGT. The germline V and J ends were trimmed by 3 bases and 3 bases, with 12 bases remaining between them. The CDR3 loop spans 14 amino acids. In DNA, the CDR3 is TGTGCCAGCAGTTATGGGACACCCTACTACGAGCAGTACTTC. This translates into CASSYGTPYYEQYF.

As for this clonotype: A single base separates this from a much larger clone, so it may be a read error. V gene TRBV24-1 combines with J gene TRBJ2-6; D possibly corresponds to TRBD2 (5 bases). CDR1 is KGHDR, CDR2 SFDVKD, per germline. The CDR3 length is 16 residues. CDR3 sequence (DNA): TGTGGCACCAGTGATTTGAGGGAATCTGGGGCCAACGTCCTGACTTTC. Protein sequence: CGTSDLRESGANVLTF.

This clonotype was counted ten times or more. V usage is TRBV5-6 and J usage is TRBJ2-2; D is unresolved. CDR1 is SGHDT, CDR2 YYEEEE, per germline. CDR3 length: 14 amino acids. V was pared by 1 base and J by 5 bases, with 9 bases between. In DNA, the CDR3 is TGTGCCAGCAGCTTGCCCACCTTAACCGGGGAGCTGTTTTTT. This gives the protein CASSLPTLTGELFF. The variable domain in full, completed from reference TRBV5-6 and TRBJ2-2, reads DAGVTQSPTHLIKTRGQQVTLRCSPKSGHDTVSWYQQALGQGPQFIFQYYEEEERQRGNFPDRFSGHQFPNYSSELNVNALLLGDSALYLCASSLPTLTGELFFGEGSRLTVL.

This sequence joins TRBV24-1 and TRBJ2-5; TRBD2 might be the D (6 bases). The germline V gene has CDR1 KGHDR and CDR2 SFDVKD. V gave up 7 bases and J gave up 7 bases, with 15 bases separating them. The CDR3 runs to 13 residues. The CDR3 DNA reads as TGTGCCACCAGCCCGGACGACGGGGGGACCCAGTACTTC. As protein: CATSPDDGGTQYF.

The chain employs TRBV7-2 and TRBJ2-1; 12 positions agree with TRBD2. The CDR3 length is 15 residues. The V gene end was trimmed by 5 bases and the J gene end by 5 bases; junction bases not matched to a gene: 4. The germline V gene encodes CDR1 SGHTA and CDR2 FQGNSA. The CDR3 here is CASSGTSGGHNEQFF. Written as DNA, the CDR3 is TGTGCCAGCAGCGGAACTAGCGGGGGGCACAATGAGCAGTTCTTC. Using reference TRBV7-2 and TRBJ2-1 for the parts outside the CDR3, the full variable domain is GAGVSQSPSNKVTEKGKDVELRCDPISGHTALYWYRQSLGQGLEFLIYFQGNSAPDKSGLPSDRFSAERTGGSVSTLTIQRTQQEDSAVYLCASSGTSGGHNEQFFGPGTRLTVL.

This clonotype occurred many times. The CDR3 here is CASSKTGTANQETQYF. In DNA form, the CDR3 reads TGCGCCAGCAGCAAAACCGGGACAGCCAACCAAGAGACCCAGTACTTC. The rearrangement joins TRBV5-1 to TRBJ2-5, with 7 nucleotides matching TRBD1. Germline CDR1 reads SGHRS; CDR2 reads YFSETQ. V was pared by 4 bases and J by 0 bases, with 9 bases of the junction left unmatched. This CDR3 has 16 amino acids.

The CDR3: CASSPSAGGQNEQFF. CDR3 nucleotides: TGTGCCAGCAGTCCCTCGGCGGGGGGGCAAAATGAGCAGTTCTTC. The genes are TRBV6-5 and TRBJ2-1, with TRBD2 identical over 9 bases. V shed 5 bases and J 7 bases; nucleotides not matched to a gene: 9. CDR1 is MNHEY and CDR2 is SVGAGI in the germline V gene. The CDR3 extends over 15 amino acids.

The chain is built from TRBV30 and TRBJ1-1; D ambiguous. V lost 2 bases and J 1 base, leaving 5 bases between the germline ends. The CDR3 runs 12 residues. Germline V gene sequence: CDR1 GTSNPN, CDR2 SVGIG (reference sequence). The CDR3 nucleotides read TGTGCCTGGAGTCGGGCGAACACTGAAGCTTTCTTT. Its translation is CAWSRANTEAFF.

Only a few counts were recorded for this clonotype. The rearrangement links TRBV12-3 or TRBV12-4 to TRBJ2-5; possibly TRBD2 for D (5 bases). V gave up 5 bases and J gave up 2 bases, with 12 bases separating them. This CDR3 has 14 residues. The CDR3 coding sequence is TGTGCCAGCAGTCCAGACTGGGAGCAAGAGACCCAGTACTTC. Translation gives CASSPDWEQETQYF.

This clonotype was seen repeatedly, ten times or more. This chain connects TRBV5-1 to TRBJ2-1; D may be TRBD1 (6 bases). Germline CDR1 is SGHRS and CDR2 is YFSETQ. The V and J ends lost 0 bases and 9 bases respectively, with 10 bases between them. The CDR3 is 13 amino acids. This chain's CDR3 is CASSLERGFEQFF. The CDR3 region has the DNA TGCGCCAGCAGCTTGGAAAGGGGGTTTGAGCAGTTCTTC.

There are a few counts of this clonotype. This sequence joins TRBV9 and TRBJ2-2; D unresolved. The CDR3 covers 13 residues. The ends were cut back, 3 bases at V and 7 bases at J, with 10 bases in the middle. CDR1 and CDR2 (germline): SGDLS, YYNGEE. CDR3 DNA: TGTGCCAGCAGCGCCCTTATCGACGGGGAGCTGTTTTTT. Translating it yields CASSALIDGELFF.

This clonotype was counted a single time. V and J are TRBV29-1 and TRBJ2-1; 10 bases map to TRBD2. CDR1 is SQVTM and CDR2 is ANQGSEA in the germline V gene. Trimming removed 4 bases from V and 1 base from J; junction bases left unmatched: 4. The CDR3 runs 15 residues. CDR3 nucleotide sequence: TGCAGCGTTGGGACTAGCGGAGAATCCTACAATGAGCAGTTCTTC. Its translation: CSVGTSGESYNEQFF.

This chain joins TRBV7-6 and TRBJ2-5; D is unresolved. The CDR3 spans 14 residues. Trimming shortened V by 2 bases and J by 4 bases, and 11 bases separated the two germline ends. In germline, CDR1 is SGHVS, CDR2 FNYEAQ. The CDR3 region is CASSLMGFRETQYF. The CDR3 DNA is TGTGCCAGCAGCTTAATGGGATTCCGAGAGACCCAGTACTTC.